A single sample gave rise to the 24 T cell receptor beta chains below, sequenced in a study of blood T cell repertoires in COVID-19. Here immunoSEQ multiplex PCR was the method, and the copy in TCRdb shows in-frame clones only, minus some. The data contain about 50,000 clones, approximately 86% of them singletons. Input material: peripheral blood. These receptors were obtained from an elderly man with active COVID-19.

This clone has just one count. V is TRBV11-2 and J is TRBJ2-3; D is unclear. Germline assignment: CDR1 SGHAT and CDR2 FQNNGV. V shed 6 bases and J shed 0 bases, with 4 bases lying between them. This CDR3 contains 12 residues. CDR3 residues: CASSPSTDTQYF. The CDR3 DNA sequence: TGTGCCAGCAGTCCTAGCACAGATACGCAGTATTTT.

CDR3 in amino acids: CASSTGETNTEAFF. The CDR3 DNA follows: TGCGCCAGCAGCACGGGTGAAACGAACACTGAAGCTTTCTTT. The V call is TRBV5-1, the J call TRBJ1-1; unclear D gene. CDR1 and CDR2 (germline): SGHRS, YFSETQ. The CDR3 runs to 14 residues. Deletions cut 4 bases from V and 1 base from J, with 11 bases between.

The V gene is TRBV11-2, the J gene TRBJ2-1; D remains unclear. From germline, CDR1 is SGHAT and CDR2 FQNNGV. V lost 5 bases and J 4 bases, leaving 15 bases between the germline ends. This CDR3 contains 15 residues. CDR3 in DNA: TGTGCCAGCAGCCCCGGAGCTCCAGATTACAATGAGCAGTTCTTC. Amino acid sequence: CASSPGAPDYNEQFF.

The chain combines TRBV28 with TRBJ2-7; 8 positions match TRBD1. CDR3 size: 14 residues. CDR1 MDHEN and CDR2 SYDVKM come from the germline V gene. Trimming cost V 5 bases and J 5 bases; bases outside gene matches: 8. CDR3 DNA sequence: TGTGCCAGCAGTCCCAGGACAGGGTGGAACGAGCAGTACTTC. Amino acid sequence: CASSPRTGWNEQYF. The full variable domain, rest sourced from reference TRBV28 and TRBJ2-7, is DVKVTQSSRYLVKRTGEKVFLECVQDMDHENMFWYRQDPGLGLRLIYFSYDVKMKEKGDIPEGYSVSREKKERFSLILESASTNQTSMYLCASSPRTGWNEQYFGPGTRLTVT.

The gene calls are TRBV7-9 and TRBJ1-4; 7 nucleotides line up with TRBD1. V shed 1 base and J 7 bases; nucleotides not matched to a gene: 3. There are 14 residues in the CDR3. Germline assignment: CDR1 SEHNR and CDR2 FQNEAQ (reference sequence). In DNA, the CDR3 is TGTGCCAGCAGCTTAGACAGGGGTGGTGAAAAACTGTTTTTT. Protein sequence: CASSLDRGGEKLFF.

The V gene is TRBV11-2, the J gene TRBJ2-7; D might be TRBD2 (5 bases). This CDR3 has 14 residues. With 1 base removed from V and 3 bases from J, the gap between germline ends came to 10 bases. Germline CDR1 is SGHAT and CDR2 is FQNNGV. The CDR3 sequence is CASSLVRGNYEQYF. The DNA of the CDR3 is TGTGCCAGCAGCTTAGTCCGGGGAAACTACGAGCAGTACTTC. The full variable domain, completed using reference TRBV11-2 and TRBJ2-7, is EAGVAQSPRYKIIEKRQSVAFWCNPISGHATLYWYQQILGQGPKLLIQFQNNGVVDDSQLPKDRFSAERLKGVDSTLKIQPAKLEDSAVYLCASSLVRGNYEQYFGPGTRLTVT.

The chain employs TRBV5-4 and TRBJ2-3, with TRBD2 matching over 8 bases. The CDR3 has 15 amino acids. CDR1 and CDR2 from the germline V gene are SGHNT and YYREEE (reference sequence). The junction had 9 bases not matched to a gene; V was cut back by 6 bases and J by 3 bases. The CDR3 DNA is TGTGCCAGCACCTCCGGGGGGGCTGGGACAGATACGCAGTATTTT. Translating gives CASTSGGAGTDTQYF. Complete variable domain (other parts from reference TRBV5-4 and TRBJ2-3): ETGVTQSPTHLIKTRGQQVTLRCSSQSGHNTVSWYQQALGQGPQFIFQYYREEENGRGNFPPRFSGLQFPNYSSELNVNALELDDSALYLCASTSGGAGTDTQYFGPGTRLTVL.

J is TRBJ2-1 and V is TRBV11-2; possibly TRBD2 for D (6 bases). Germline V CDR1 and CDR2: SGHAT, FQNNGV. The CDR3 sequence is 15 residues long. Trimming shortened V by 5 bases and J by 4 bases, and 15 bases separated the two germline ends. CDR3 nucleotides: TGTGCCAGCAGCCCAGGACTACCCAGTTACAATGAGCAGTTCTTC. Its translation is CASSPGLPSYNEQFF.

This chain joins TRBV4-1 and TRBJ2-2; 8 nucleotides match TRBD2. The CDR3 is made up of 16 amino acids. CDR1 MGHRA and CDR2 YSYEKL come from the germline V gene. The trim removed 5 bases at V and 5 bases at J, leaving 10 bases unmatched. CDR3 sequence (DNA): TGCGCCAGCAGCACGGGGGGGGCTTTGGGTACCGGGGAGCTGTTTTTT. Translated: CASSTGGALGTGELFF.

The chain employs TRBV28 and TRBJ2-7; 9 bases align to TRBD2. V trimming: 10 bases; J trimming: 4 bases; junction bases outside the gene matches: 11. Germline assignment: CDR1 MDHEN and CDR2 SYDVKM. This CDR3 has 14 amino acids. CDR3 in amino acids: CATVAGAPNYEQYF. DNA of the CDR3: TGTGCCACCGTAGCGGGAGCCCCAAATTACGAGCAGTACTTC.

The genes are TRBV2 and TRBJ1-5; TRBD1 matches 7 bases. This CDR3 contains 15 residues. Germline lookup yields CDR1 SNHLY and CDR2 FYNNEI. V gave up 6 bases and J gave up 0 bases; unmatched junction bases: 5. CDR3 amino acids: CASRATGNSNQPQHF. The DNA of the CDR3 is TGTGCCAGCAGAGCGACAGGGAATAGCAATCAGCCCCAGCATTTT.

This chain joins TRBV12-3 or TRBV12-4 and TRBJ2-7; D is ambiguous. Trimming took off 1 base at V and 3 bases at J, with 7 bases between the two ends. The CDR3 has 13 residues. Written as DNA, the CDR3 is TGTGCCAGCAGTTTAGACAGAGTCTACGAGCAGTACTTC. Translated, it gives CASSLDRVYEQYF.

V and J are TRBV9 and TRBJ2-1; 8 bases align to TRBD1. This CDR3 comprises 16 residues. Losses at the gene ends were 0 bases for V and 6 bases for J; bases not matched to a gene: 8. CDR1 is SGDLS, CDR2 YYNGEE, per germline. Here the CDR3 reads CASSVAGQGLGNEQFF. DNA for the CDR3: TGTGCCAGCAGCGTAGCCGGACAGGGCTTGGGCAATGAGCAGTTCTTC.

The chain's CDR3 is CARQGVAGNTIYF. In DNA, the CDR3 is TGTGCCCGTCAGGGGGTGGCTGGAAACACCATATATTTT. The chain combines TRBV30 with TRBJ1-3; TRBD1 matches 7 bases. The CDR3 contains 13 residues. With V trimmed by 8 bases and J by 2 bases, 6 bases remained unmatched. The V gene's germline CDR1 is GTSNPN and CDR2 SVGIG (reference sequence).

The chain recombines TRBV6-2 or TRBV6-3 with TRBJ1-6, with unresolved D. CDR1 MNHEY and CDR2 SVGEGT come from the germline V gene. V was trimmed by 6 bases and J by 10 bases, leaving 19 bases between them. This CDR3 comprises 15 residues. CDR3 nucleotides: TGTGCCAGCAGCCATGGACGCAGGACGGGGTCACCCCTCCACTTT. It is translated as CASSHGRRTGSPLHF.

V is TRBV27 and J is TRBJ2-5; TRBD2 aligns across 8 bases. Germline CDR1 MNHEY, CDR2 SMNVEV (reference sequence). This CDR3 spans 13 amino acids. V lost 5 bases, J lost 5 bases, and 4 bases stayed unmatched. The CDR3 region has the DNA TGTGCCAGCAGTCCGACTAGCGACGAGACCCAGTACTTC. Translating gives CASSPTSDETQYF.

This chain connects TRBV6-5 to TRBJ2-1; TRBD2 aligns across 11 bases. Germline V CDR1 and CDR2: MNHEY, SVGAGI. V lost 4 bases and J lost 3; bases outside the gene matches: 2. This CDR3 has 15 amino acids. CDR3 residues: CASSFGTSGYNEQFF. CDR3 in DNA: TGTGCCAGCAGTTTCGGGACTAGCGGCTACAATGAGCAGTTCTTC.

A few counts support this clone. This chain uses TRBV5-4 with TRBJ2-1; 8 bases fit TRBD2. This CDR3 has 15 amino acids. The ends lost 5 bases at V and 0 bases at J; junction bases unmatched: 4. CDR1 is SGHNT, CDR2 YYREEE, per germline (reference sequence). The CDR3 sequence: CASRRSGSSYNEQFF. As DNA, the CDR3 is TGTGCCAGCAGGAGAAGCGGGAGCTCCTACAATGAGCAGTTCTTC.

The genes are TRBV2 and TRBJ2-3; possibly TRBD2 for D (5 bases). The CDR3 runs 15 residues. From germline, CDR1 is SNHLY and CDR2 FYNNEI. Trimming removed 7 bases at V and 6 bases at J, with 20 bases between. CDR3 nucleotides: TGTGCCAGCAAGGATTTTCGCGGGCTCGCGGATACGCAGTATTTT. Its protein product is CASKDFRGLADTQYF.

The chain recombines TRBV5-1 with TRBJ2-5, with D possibly TRBD1 on 6 matching bases. The CDR3 sequence is 13 residues long. Germline V gene data show CDR1 as SGHRS and CDR2 as YFSETQ. Trimming removed 4 bases at V and 4 bases at J, with 11 bases between. CDR3 DNA: TGCGCCAGCAGCGAAACAGGGCGAGAGACCCAGTACTTC. It specifies CASSETGRETQYF.

The rearrangement joins TRBV3-1 (or the pseudogene TRBV3-2) to TRBJ1-2, with TRBD1 matching 8 bases. The germline V gene has CDR1 LGHDT and CDR2 YNNKEL (reference sequence). The CDR3 runs 15 residues. V gave up 2 bases and J gave up 4 bases; unmatched junction bases: 6. The CDR3 region is CASSQTGGAIYGYTF. The CDR3 DNA reads as TGTGCCAGCAGCCAAACAGGGGGGGCGATCTATGGCTACACCTTC.

This sequence joins TRBV2 and TRBJ1-1; tentative D call: TRBD1 (5 bases). Trimming stripped 4 bases from V and 4 bases from J, with 10 bases between. The CDR3 is made up of 13 amino acids. Per germline, CDR1 SNHLY and CDR2 FYNNEI. This chain's CDR3 is CASSGGRATEAFF. Here the CDR3 DNA reads TGTGCCAGCAGTGGGGGCAGGGCCACTGAAGCTTTCTTT.

This chain links TRBV7-2 with TRBJ2-1; 9 bases are a match to TRBD2. Per germline, CDR1 SGHTA and CDR2 FQGNSA. V dropped 0 bases and J dropped 8; count of bases not matched to a gene: 5. The CDR3 is 15 amino acids. The CDR3 nucleotides are TGTGCCAGCAGCTTAGCTATTAGCGGGAGTGATGAGCAGTTCTTC. Its protein product is CASSLAISGSDEQFF.

This clone was observed a handful of times. The V gene is TRBV7-9, the J gene TRBJ2-7, with 10 bases matching TRBD2. CDR1 and CDR2 from the germline V gene are SEHNR and FQNEAQ (reference sequence). Trimming cost V 1 base and J 3 bases; bases outside gene matches: 3. The CDR3 length is 15 residues. The CDR3 coding sequence is TGTGCCAGCAGCTTAGGGACTAGCGGTTTCTACGAGCAGTACTTC. Protein: CASSLGTSGFYEQYF.